Listed below are T cell receptor beta chains from one sample, sequenced in a study of CD8 T cells in ankylosing spondylitis. TCRdb reanalysed the 5' RACE reads using MiXCR and keeps one entry per CDR3 protein. Found here are a few hundred thousand distinct CDR3 sequences, roughly 17% of them singletons; the top ten hold around 0.92%. Input material: blood, either unsorted or a sorted T cell fraction (not recorded which). These receptors originate from a male donor with ankylosing spondylitis. Both conserved end residues are part of each CDR3. D genes are given only for firm matches. Not all rows give a size; the values are once, few, many and, for expanded clones, a class.

TRBJ2-2 | few | TRBV29-1 | . | CSGQENTGELFF | TGCAGCGGACAGGAGAACACCGGGGAGCTGTTTTTT
TRBJ1-1 | few | TRBV7-8 | . | CASSTQGRVTEAFF | TGTGCCAGCAGCACCCAGGGAAGGGTCACTGAAGCTTTCTTT
TRBJ1-3 | few | TRBV7-2 | TRBD1 | CASSLGTGTGNTIYF | TGTGCCAGCAGCTTAGGGACAGGGACTGGAAACACCATATATTTT
TRBJ2-2 | few | TRBV5-1 | . | CASSLADYGTGELFF | TGCGCCAGCAGCTTGGCCGACTACGGCACCGGGGAGCTGTTTTTT
TRBJ1-5 | . | TRBV2 | TRBD1 | CATTGGYSNQPQHF | TGTGCCACCACAGGGGGCTATAGCAATCAGCCCCAGCATTTT
TRBJ2-6 | . | TRBV5-1 | . | CASSLVAGEKAGANVLTF | TGCGCCAGCAGCTTGGTCGCCGGAGAAAAGGCTGGGGCCAACGTCCTGACTTTC
TRBJ2-2 | . | TRBV6-2/TRBV6-3 | . | CASSLPGLAQNTGELFF | TGTGCCAGCAGTTTACCGGGACTGGCCCAGAACACCGGGGAGCTGTTTTTT
TRBJ2-5 | few | TRBV27 | . | CASSSSRLQETQYF | TGTGCCAGCAGTTCAAGCCGACTGCAAGAGACCCAGTACTTC
TRBJ2-7 | . | TRBV12-3/TRBV12-4 | . | CASSLGKNIEQYF | TGTGCCAGCAGTTTGGGGAAAAACATCGAGCAGTACTTC
TRBJ1-3 | few | TRBV5-5 | TRBD1 | CASSFVSGQSTGNTIYF | TGTGCCAGCAGCTTCGTGTCGGGACAGTCTACTGGAAACACCATATATTTT
TRBJ2-1 | few | TRBV6-1 | . | CASSRDNYNEQFF | TGTGCCAGCAGTAGGGACAACTACAATGAGCAGTTCTTC
TRBJ2-6 | . | TRBV11-1 | . | CASSPDSRGASGANVLTF | TGTGCCAGCAGCCCGGACAGCCGGGGGGCATCTGGGGCCAACGTCCTGACTTTC
TRBJ2-1 | many | TRBV10-3 | TRBD2 | CAIRKVAGDNEQFF | TGTGCCATCAGGAAGGTAGCGGGGGACAATGAGCAGTTCTTC
TRBJ1-2 | . | TRBV7-9 | TRBD1 | CASSPSRDRGGRGYTF | TGTGCCAGCAGCCCAAGCCGCGACAGGGGCGGAAGGGGCTACACCTTC
TRBJ2-1 | few | TRBV12-3/TRBV12-4 | TRBD2 | CASKTGTSFENEQFF | TGTGCCAGTAAAACCGGGACTAGCTTCGAGAATGAGCAGTTCTTC
TRBJ2-1 | . | TRBV9 | . | CASSPRASDNNEQFF | TGTGCCAGCAGCCCCCGGGCTAGCGATAACAATGAGCAGTTCTTC
TRBJ2-5 | . | TRBV2 | . | CASSRDLGRETQYF | TGTGCCAGCAGCCGGGACTTGGGAAGGGAGACCCAGTACTTC
TRBJ1-2 | . | TRBV28 | . | CASSLNQVYGYTF | TGTGCCAGCAGTTTGAACCAGGTCTATGGCTACACCTTC
TRBJ1-1 | . | TRBV13 | TRBD1 | CASSSNSQGRTEAFF | TGTGCCAGCAGCTCCAACTCACAGGGGCGCACTGAAGCTTTCTTT
TRBJ1-2 | few | TRBV7-3 | TRBD1 | CASSQGQAYGYTF | TGTGCCAGCAGCCAGGGACAGGCTTATGGCTACACCTTC
TRBJ2-3 | . | TRBV18 | TRBD1 | CASSQGTGPDTQYF | TGTGCCAGCTCACAGGGGACAGGGCCGGATACGCAGTATTTT
TRBJ2-7 | . | TRBV20-1 | . | CSGRDSRTYEQYF | TGCAGTGGGCGGGACAGCCGGACCTACGAGCAGTACTTC
TRBJ1-2 | few | TRBV6-5 | . | CASSSPAPQDLTF | TGTGCCAGCAGTTCGCCGGCCCCCCAGGATCTGACCTTC
TRBJ2-5 | few | TRBV6-2/TRBV6-3 | TRBD2 | CASSYSAGGRKTQYF | TGTGCCAGCAGTTACTCGGCGGGGGGCCGAAAGACCCAGTACTTC
TRBJ2-7 | . | TRBV7-2 | TRBD2 | CASSLVAREGRHEQYF | TGTGCCAGCAGCTTAGTGGCGCGGGAGGGACGCCACGAGCAGTACTTC
TRBJ1-2 | few | TRBV6-1 | . | CASTPRGRLYGYTF | TGTGCCAGCACTCCTAGGGGACGGCTCTATGGCTACACCTTC
TRBJ2-3 | . | TRBV4-3 | TRBD2 | CASSQDLAGGADTQYF | TGCGCCAGCAGCCAAGATTTAGCGGGAGGGGCAGATACGCAGTATTTT
TRBJ1-6 | . | TRBV7-2 | TRBD1 | CASSLAPGTGGVSPLHF | TGTGCCAGCAGCTTAGCCCCTGGGACAGGGGGTGTTTCACCCCTCCACTTT